This record covers a single TCR beta chain. This CDR3 spans 15 amino acids. With 3 bases clipped from V and 8 bases from J, the junction kept 9 bases outside the gene matches. CDR1 and CDR2 from the germline V gene are MGHDK and SYGVNS. The data were obtained in a study of technical replicates of blood from several donors. TCRdb's table, derived via immunoSEQ multiplex PCR, lists solely in-frame clones and lacks some. This table holds 14,000 or so clones, approximately 84% found once. The sample taken for sequencing was PBMCs. The receptor was isolated from a human donor in good health. This chain uses TRBV25-1 with TRBJ2-1; 8 nucleotides line up with TRBD1. CDR3 loop: CASSDQGASLDEQFF. The CDR3 DNA follows: TGTGCCAGCAGTGACCAGGGGGCTTCTTTGGATGAGCAGTTCTTC.